The present TCR beta chain was sequenced within a study of blood T cell repertoires in COVID-19. Overall study: From T cells, B-cell-depleted T cells, or PBMCs came the material, which was cDNA or gDNA.

The age range of participants was roughly 18 to 90 years, with residence in under 30 US areas. Clinical histories supplied by participants themselves formed the basis of cohort assignment. Methods used by the authors: Reference gene primers were amplified, and this amplification served to estimate nucleated cell counts. Produced via immunoSEQ multiplex PCR; TCRdb's table is partial and in-frame only. V and J calls and clone size are given by that table; D and trimming were obtained from the DNA. The table records around 150,000 clones, around 82% of them present only once. The receptor was derived from a man aged 35 to 55 who had recovered from COVID-19. Sequenced: PBMCs or T cells enriched from blood (not recorded which).

CDR3 DNA: TGTGCCAGCAGCTTTCCACAGGGCTACGAGCAGTACGTC. Translated, it gives CASSFPQGYEQYV. The chain is built from TRBV7-3 and TRBJ2-7; D is perhaps TRBD1 (6 bases). Germline CDR1 is SGHTA and CDR2 is FQGTGA. This CDR3 comprises 13 residues. Trimming took off 3 bases at V and 3 bases at J, with 9 bases between the two ends.